The TCR beta chain under discussion was sequenced for a study of blood T cells in healthy people across ages. General study results and limits: Unsorted PBMC material precluded a definitive naive versus antigen-experienced comparison. Naive T cell percentage strongly correlated with TCR beta diversity. Long-lived donors had more naive CD4+ cells and higher diversity than aged donors.

A second roughly 7 to 11 cycle PCR used barcoded and J-beta primers. A minimum of 2.5 million CDR3-containing paired-end reads was obtained for each sample. TCRdb processed the 5' RACE reads anew with MiXCR; each CDR3 protein has one entry. The sample contains under 1,000,000 distinct CDR3 sequences, under 40% of which appear only once. To note about this clonotype: Its antigen remains unknown.

The receptor's source is a man younger than 30 in good health. Sequencing used blood.

CDR3 residues: CASRGRGRNWGYTF. The CDR3 DNA follows: TGTGCCAGTAGGGGCAGGGGGCGCAATTGGGGCTACACCTTC. The gene calls are TRBV19 and TRBJ1-2, with 8 bases lining up with TRBD1. The germline gives CDR1 LNHDA, CDR2 SQIVND (reference sequence). The CDR3 is 14 amino acids. V dropped 6 bases and J dropped 8; count of bases not matched to a gene: 11. Variable domain in full (rest from reference TRBV19 and TRBJ1-2): DGGITQSPKYLFRKEGQNVTLSCEQNLNHDAMYWYRQDPGQGLRLIYYSQIVNDFQKGDIAEGYSVSREKKESFPLTVTSAQKNPTAFYLCASRGRGRNWGYTFGSGTRLTVV.